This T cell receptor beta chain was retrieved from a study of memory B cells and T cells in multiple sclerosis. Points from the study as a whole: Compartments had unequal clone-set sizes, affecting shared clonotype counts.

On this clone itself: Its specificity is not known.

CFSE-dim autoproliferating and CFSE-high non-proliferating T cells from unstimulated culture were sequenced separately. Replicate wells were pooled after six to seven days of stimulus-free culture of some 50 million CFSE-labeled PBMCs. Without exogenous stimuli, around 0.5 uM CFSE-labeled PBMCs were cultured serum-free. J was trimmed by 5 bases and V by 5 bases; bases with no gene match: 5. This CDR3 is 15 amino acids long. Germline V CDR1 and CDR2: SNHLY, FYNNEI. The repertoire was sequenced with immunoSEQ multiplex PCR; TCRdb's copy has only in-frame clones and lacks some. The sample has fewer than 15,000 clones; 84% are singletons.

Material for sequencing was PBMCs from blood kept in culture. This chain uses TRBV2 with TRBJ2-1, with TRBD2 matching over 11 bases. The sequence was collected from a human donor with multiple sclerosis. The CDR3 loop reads CASSSPGLADNEQFF. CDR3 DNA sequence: TGTGCCAGCAGTAGCCCGGGACTAGCGGACAATGAGCAGTTCTTC.